Below, 11 T cell receptor beta chains from the same sample are listed, as sequenced in a study of vaccination effects on CD4 cells after COVID-19. Assay used: immunoSEQ multiplex PCR; TCRdb lists only in-frame clones, some missing. The sample contains 25,000 to 40,000 clones, about four fifths of which appear only once. These receptors' antigens are unknown. Antigen-specific CD4+ T cells were expanded with viral peptide pools in the ViraFEST assay before sequencing. The culture ran for around ten days before CD4+ T cells were isolated. Everyone in the study got two shots of either the BNT162b2 or mRNA-1273 vaccine. The sample was CD4+ T cells from PBMCs cultured with HCoV-NL63 spike peptides, taken after COVID-19 vaccination. The source of these receptors is a human donor who received a COVID-19 vaccine. Some clones in this sample may be carry-over from other donors' samples.

This sequence joins TRBV5-4 and TRBJ1-6; TRBD1 is a possible D gene (6 bases). CDR3 length: 16 residues. V shed 4 bases and J shed 6 bases, with 17 bases lying between them. Germline CDR1 SGHNT, CDR2 YYREEE (reference sequence). The DNA of the CDR3 is TGTGCCAGCAGCACACTGGGGGCCGATAGTAATTCACCCCTCCACTTT. Translated: CASSTLGADSNSPLHF.

The J gene is TRBJ1-5, the V gene TRBV7-8; D is possibly TRBD1 (6 bases). This CDR3 has 14 amino acids. The ends were cut back, 5 bases at V and 0 bases at J, with 8 bases in the middle. The germline CDR1 and CDR2 sequences are SGHVS and FQNEAQ. The CDR3 nucleotides read TGTGCCAGCAGCAAGGGGGATAGCAATCAGCCCCAGCATTTT. Its protein product is CASSKGDSNQPQHF.

This chain connects TRBV11-2 to TRBJ2-2, with D perhaps TRBD1 (5 bases). V was shortened by 0 bases and J by 6 bases, with 8 bases between the two germline ends. This CDR3 has 14 amino acids. The germline CDR1 and CDR2 sequences are SGHAT and FQNNGV. This CDR3 is CASSLDRGSGELFF. The CDR3 DNA reads as TGTGCCAGCAGCTTAGATAGGGGTTCCGGGGAGCTGTTTTTT.

The chain is built from TRBV15 and TRBJ1-5; D gene unclear. V was trimmed by 0 bases and J by 6 bases, leaving 12 bases between them. CDR3 length equals 15 residues. The germline V gene encodes CDR1 LNHNV and CDR2 YYDKDF (reference sequence). As DNA, the CDR3 is TGTGCCACCAGCAGAGATCGGGTGTTTGGTCAGCCCCAGCATTTT. Protein sequence: CATSRDRVFGQPQHF. The whole variable domain, filled in from reference TRBV15 and TRBJ1-5, reads DAMVIQNPRYQVTQFGKPVTLSCSQTLNHNVMYWYQQKSSQAPKLLFHYYDKDFNNEADTPDNFQSRRPNTSFCFLDIRSPGLGDTAMYLCATSRDRVFGQPQHFGDGTRLSIL.

This chain links TRBV28 with TRBJ1-1; weak D call: TRBD1 (5 bases). Trimming removed 4 bases at V and 0 bases at J, with 15 bases between. The CDR3 length is 16 residues. Looked up from germline, CDR1 is MDHEN and CDR2 is SYDVKM. This chain's CDR3 is CASSSPPGTVNTEAFF. The CDR3 DNA is TGTGCCAGCAGTTCCCCCCCCGGGACCGTGAACACTGAAGCTTTCTTT.

The V and J genes are TRBV10-3 and TRBJ2-5; 7 nucleotides agree with TRBD1. With 6 bases clipped from V and 3 bases from J, the junction kept 4 bases outside the gene matches. CDR1 is ENHRY, CDR2 SYGVKD, per germline. This CDR3 spans 13 amino acids. CDR3 in DNA: TGTGCCATCAGCGGGACAGCAGAAGAGACCCAGTACTTC. The encoded protein is CAISGTAEETQYF.

V gene TRBV7-3 combines with J gene TRBJ1-2; 7 nucleotides align to TRBD1. Unmatched junction bases numbered 8, after V lost 4 bases and J lost 6 bases. This CDR3 is 14 amino acids long. Germline CDR1 SGHTA, CDR2 FQGTGA. The CDR3 nucleotides are TGTGCCAGCAGCTCGGACAGGACGGGGGATGGCTACACCTTC. It yields the protein CASSSDRTGDGYTF.

This rearrangement joins TRBV18 to TRBJ2-3; D may be TRBD1 (5 bases). Germline loops: CDR1 KGHSH, CDR2 LQKENI. V was clipped by 3 bases and J by 4 bases, with 11 bases between them. This CDR3 has 14 residues. The CDR3 DNA is TGTGCCAGCTCACCTTCAGGGATGGCAGATACGCAGTATTTT. Amino acid sequence: CASSPSGMADTQYF.

This clone was counted a few times. The rearrangement joins TRBV7-3 to TRBJ1-1, with D possibly being TRBD1 (6 bases). The V gene lost 9 bases and the J gene lost 7 bases, with 15 bases spanning the gap. The germline V gene has CDR1 SGHTA and CDR2 FQGTGA. The CDR3 totals 12 residues. The CDR3 coding sequence is TGTGCCAGTAGCGACAGAGGGGGTGAAGCTTTCTTT. Its translation: CASSDRGGEAFF.

J is TRBJ2-3 and V is TRBV30; D is possibly TRBD1 (5 bases). Germline CDR1 reads GTSNPN; CDR2 reads SVGIG (reference sequence). This CDR3 spans 13 amino acids. V lost 1 base and J lost 2, with 7 bases in between. DNA of the CDR3: TGTGCCTGGAGTGGGGGCCCCACAGATACGCAGTATTTT. Translated: CAWSGGPTDTQYF.

V is TRBV7-8 and J is TRBJ1-2, with D possibly matching TRBD1 (5 bases). Germline CDR1 is SGHVS and CDR2 is FQNEAQ. This CDR3 spans 15 amino acids. Trimming left V 5 bases short and J 0 bases short, with 13 bases between. The CDR3 protein is CASSRGYQSNYGYTF. The CDR3 DNA reads as TGTGCCAGCAGCCGGGGGTATCAATCTAACTATGGCTACACCTTC.